The text below deals with one TCR beta chain. This sample is part of a study of T-cell memory formation after mild COVID-19. One entry per CDR3 protein, called by TCRdb with MiXCR from the 5' RACE reads. The sample records 300,000 to 350,000 distinct CDR3 sequences, approximately 14% being singletons. Germline loops: CDR1 SEHNR, CDR2 FQNEAQ (reference sequence). V lost 7 bases and J lost 3, with 12 bases in between. This CDR3 is 13 amino acids long. Source material: PBMCs or a T cell subset sorted from them (not recorded which). The chain has TRBV7-9 and TRBJ1-1; possibly TRBD1 for D (5 bases). This clonotype was sampled from a man younger than 30 who had mild COVID-19 (a few samples of this study predate the infection). Cell type and time point are not known. This CDR3 is CASNGGVDTEAFF. The CDR3 DNA reads as TGTGCCAGCAATGGGGGTGTGGACACTGAAGCTTTCTTT.